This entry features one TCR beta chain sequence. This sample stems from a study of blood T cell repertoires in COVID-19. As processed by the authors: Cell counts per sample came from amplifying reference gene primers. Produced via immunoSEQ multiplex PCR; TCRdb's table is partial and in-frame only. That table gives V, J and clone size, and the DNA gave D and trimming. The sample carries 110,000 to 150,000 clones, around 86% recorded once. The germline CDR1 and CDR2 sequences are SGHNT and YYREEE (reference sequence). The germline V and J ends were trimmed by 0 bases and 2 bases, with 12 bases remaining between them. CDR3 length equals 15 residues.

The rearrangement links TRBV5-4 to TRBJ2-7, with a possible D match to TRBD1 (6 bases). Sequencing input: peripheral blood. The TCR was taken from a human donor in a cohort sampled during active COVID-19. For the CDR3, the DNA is TGTGCCAGCAGCTTGGGAGGACAGATAACCTACGAGCAGTACTTC. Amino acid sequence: CASSLGGQITYEQYF. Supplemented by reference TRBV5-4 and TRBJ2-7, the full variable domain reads ETGVTQSPTHLIKTRGQQVTLRCSSQSGHNTVSWYQQALGQGPQFIFQYYREEENGRGNFPPRFSGLQFPNYSSELNVNALELDDSALYLCASSLGGQITYEQYFGPGTRLTVT.